Below are 16 T cell receptor beta chains sequenced from a single sample in a study of Ad26.COV2.S vaccination and SARS-CoV-2 variants. This sample's treatment: some 20 received Ad26.COV2.S at low or high dose, single or two shots; roughly five received placebo; per-sample allocation not given. Samples were taken on day 63 after the first vaccine or placebo injection. The method was immunoSEQ multiplex PCR; TCRdb's version includes in-frame clones alone and lacks a portion of them. Among roughly 500,000 clones listed, around 85% were seen once. The sequences come from peripheral blood, collected in a trial of Ad26.COV2.S vaccine versus placebo. The receptors derive from a person between 18 and 65 years old who received the Ad26.COV2.S COVID-19 vaccine or a placebo.

The V gene is TRBV28, the J gene TRBJ1-5, with 12 nucleotides matching TRBD1. The CDR3 totals 16 residues. V shed 6 bases and J 6 bases; nucleotides not matched to a gene: 9. In germline, CDR1 is MDHEN, CDR2 SYDVKM. DNA of the CDR3: TGTGCCAGCAGCCGGGACAGGGGGCTCGGTTTTCAGCCCCAGCATTTT. Translation gives CASSRDRGLGFQPQHF.

The rearrangement uses TRBV2 and TRBJ2-7; the D is unclear. Germline-derived CDR1 and CDR2 are SNHLY and FYNNEI. CDR3 length equals 14 residues. The V end lost 0 bases, the J end lost 2 bases, and 8 bases lay between the germline ends. CDR3 sequence reads: CASSEAAVTYEQYF. The CDR3 nucleotides are TGTGCCAGCAGTGAAGCGGCGGTCACCTACGAGCAGTACTTC.

V is TRBV5-4 and J is TRBJ2-2; D remains unclear. The CDR3 runs 19 residues. Germline-derived CDR1 and CDR2 are SGHNT and YYREEE (reference sequence). V was clipped by 0 bases and J by 0 bases, with 18 bases between them. The CDR3 DNA reads TGTGCCAGCAGCTTGGGCCCAGTGGGTAGCTCCGCGAACACCGGGGAGCTGTTTTTT. This codes for CASSLGPVGSSANTGELFF.

CDR3 protein: CASSLSGTINTGELFF. The CDR3 nucleotides are TGTGCCAGCAGCTTGTCCGGGACAATAAACACCGGGGAGCTGTTTTTT. V and J are TRBV7-6 and TRBJ2-2; D is possibly TRBD1 (6 bases). V dropped 3 bases and J dropped 2 bases, with 13 bases sitting between them. Germline CDR1 and CDR2: SGHVS and FNYEAQ. The CDR3 length is 16 residues.

This chain joins TRBV4-3 and TRBJ2-7, with TRBD1 as a possible D gene (5 bases). Germline assignment: CDR1 LGHNA and CDR2 YSLEER. The CDR3 consists of 13 residues. V lost 3 bases, J lost 2 bases, and 8 bases lay in between. In nucleotides, the CDR3 is TGCGCCAGCAGCCATGACAGAACCTACGAGCAGTACTTC. This encodes CASSHDRTYEQYF.

The chain links TRBV7-8 to TRBJ1-4; D call uncertain. Germline CDR1 and CDR2: SGHVS and FQNEAQ. The CDR3 contains 16 residues. Between the trimmed V and J ends, which lost 5 bases and 2 bases, there was a span of 15 bases. CDR3 DNA: TGTGCCAGCAGCCGGGGTGGCGGGCGGACTAATGAAAAACTGTTTTTT. Translation gives CASSRGGGRTNEKLFF.

The V and J genes are TRBV29-1 and TRBJ2-6, with D unclear. Between the trimmed V and J ends, which lost 5 bases and 0 bases, there was a span of 5 bases. CDR3 size: 13 residues. From germline, CDR1 is SQVTM and CDR2 ANQGSEA. For the CDR3, the DNA is TGCAGCGTTCGCCGCTCTGGGGCCAACGTCCTGACTTTC. Its translation is CSVRRSGANVLTF.

This rearrangement joins TRBV30 to TRBJ2-7, with 10 nucleotides matching TRBD1. The CDR3 consists of 14 residues. From germline, CDR1 is GTSNPN and CDR2 SVGIG (reference sequence). The V segment lost 3 bases and the J segment 5 bases; nucleotides outside the gene matches: 7. This CDR3 is CAWRPPGQGNEQYF. In DNA, the CDR3 is TGTGCCTGGAGGCCCCCGGGACAGGGGAACGAGCAGTACTTC.

This chain links TRBV6-6 with TRBJ1-5; TRBD1 aligns across 7 bases. V trimming: 6 bases; J trimming: 1 base; junction bases outside the gene matches: 9. CDR3 length: 16 residues. Germline lookup yields CDR1 MNHNY and CDR2 SVGAGI (reference sequence). CDR3 sequence: CASSRRQGQSNQPQHF. The DNA for the CDR3 is TGTGCCAGCAGCCGAAGACAGGGCCAAAGCAATCAGCCCCAGCATTTT.

The chain links TRBV19 to TRBJ1-1; the match to TRBD1 covers 7 bases. The V and J ends lost 6 bases and 2 bases, in that order; junction bases with no gene match: 9. The V gene's germline CDR1 is LNHDA and CDR2 SQIVND (reference sequence). The CDR3 contains 15 residues. The CDR3, as DNA: TGTGCCAGTAGCGAACCGGGACAGAGAAACACTGAAGCTTTCTTT. As protein: CASSEPGQRNTEAFF.

A note on this clone: Other DNA sequences in this sample translate to the same CDR3. The chain is built from TRBV28 and TRBJ2-2; D not certain. CDR1 and CDR2 from the germline V gene are MDHEN and SYDVKM. The V and J ends lost 6 bases and 2 bases respectively, with 7 bases between them. The CDR3 length is 13 residues. DNA of the CDR3: TGTGCCAGCAGGGGCCAAAACACCGGGGAGCTGTTTTTT. Its protein is CASRGQNTGELFF.

This clone was counted a single time. The CDR3 spells CASRKGGQPNSPLHF. The CDR3, as DNA: TGTGCCAGCAGAAAGGGGGGACAGCCAAATTCACCCCTCCACTTT. The chain is built from TRBV6-5 and TRBJ1-6; 7 bases agree with TRBD1. This CDR3 is built from 15 residues. Per the germline V gene, CDR1 is MNHEY and CDR2 is SVGAGI. The J segment lost 7 bases and the V segment lost 6 bases, leaving 9 bases of the junction unmatched.

The J gene is TRBJ1-1, the V gene TRBV6-5; tentative D call: TRBD1 (6 bases). V shed 11 bases and J shed 4 bases, with 11 bases lying between them. Germline CDR1 MNHEY, CDR2 SVGAGI. The CDR3 consists of 11 residues. The CDR3 here is CASGVATEAFF. For the CDR3, the DNA is TGTGCCTCAGGGGTGGCCACTGAAGCTTTCTTT.

This sequence joins TRBV27 and TRBJ2-7; D tentatively fits TRBD1 or TRBD2 (6 bases each). The CDR3 is 16 residues long. V was trimmed by 6 bases and J by 0 bases, leaving 18 bases between them. Per the germline V gene, CDR1 is MNHEY and CDR2 is SMNVEV (reference sequence). CDR3 DNA: TGTGCCAGCAGAAACTTGGGGGGCCTTAGCTCCTACGAGCAGTACTTC. Its protein product is CASRNLGGLSSYEQYF.

The chain links TRBV6-5 to TRBJ2-7; TRBD2 aligns across 8 bases. Germline loops: CDR1 MNHEY, CDR2 SVGAGI. The CDR3 contains 16 residues. V lost 0 bases, J lost 4 bases, and 8 bases stayed unmatched. The CDR3 region is CASSYSLTSGIYEQYF. CDR3 bases: TGTGCCAGCAGTTACTCGCTAACTAGCGGTATTTACGAGCAGTACTTC.

The chain has TRBV6-4 and TRBJ2-1, with 12 bases aligning to TRBD2. This CDR3 is 15 amino acids long. V shed 3 bases, J shed 9 bases, and the junction held 6 bases outside the gene matches. From germline, CDR1 is MRHNA and CDR2 SNTAGT. CDR3 region: CASSELAGGGGEQFF. CDR3 DNA: TGTGCCAGCAGTGAACTAGCGGGAGGCGGGGGTGAGCAGTTCTTC.